This TCR beta chain was captured by sequencing in a study of T cells in Graves' hyperthyroidism and ophthalmopathy. V shed 5 bases and J 3 bases; nucleotides not matched to a gene: 9. The CDR3 has 15 amino acids. The germline V gene has CDR1 SGDLS and CDR2 YYNGEE. This clonotype was recorded a few times. Its antigen is as yet unknown. Study results and caveats: Blood shared most expanded thyroid clonotypes above 0.001.

Amplified regions were TCR beta CDR3 sequences from RNA transcripts. The TCR CDR3 first-round RT-PCR relied on the HTBI primer set. TCRdb re-derived calls from the multiplex PCR reads in MiXCR, one entry per CDR3 protein. Of hundreds of thousands of distinct CDR3 sequences listed, about two fifths were seen once; the top ten hold roughly 8.3%. The source material was blood. The TCR originated in a man aged 18 to 35 with Graves' hyperthyroidism. The chain is built from TRBV9 and TRBJ1-1, with 8 bases lining up with TRBD1. The CDR3 reads CASSYSTGGYTEAFF. Written as DNA, the CDR3 is TGTGCCAGCAGTTACTCTACAGGGGGATACACTGAAGCTTTCTTT.